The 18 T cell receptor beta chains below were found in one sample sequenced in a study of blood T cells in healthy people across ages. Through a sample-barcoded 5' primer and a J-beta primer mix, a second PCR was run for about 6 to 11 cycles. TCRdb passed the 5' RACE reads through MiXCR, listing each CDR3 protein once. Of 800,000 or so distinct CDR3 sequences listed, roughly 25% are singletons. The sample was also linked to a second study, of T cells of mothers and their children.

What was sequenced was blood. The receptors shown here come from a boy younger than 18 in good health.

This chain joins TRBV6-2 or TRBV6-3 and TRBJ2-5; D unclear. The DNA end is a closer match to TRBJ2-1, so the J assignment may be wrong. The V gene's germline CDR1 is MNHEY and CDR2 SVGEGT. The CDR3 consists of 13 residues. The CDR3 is CASSFYKYNEQFF. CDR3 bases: TGTGCCAGCAGTTTTTACAAATACAATGAGCAGTTCTTC.

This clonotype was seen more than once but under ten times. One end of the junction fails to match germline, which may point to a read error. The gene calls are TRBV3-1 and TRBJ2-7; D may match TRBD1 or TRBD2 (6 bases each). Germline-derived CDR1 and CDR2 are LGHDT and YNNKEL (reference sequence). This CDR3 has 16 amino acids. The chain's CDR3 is CASSQKGGGRTYEQYF. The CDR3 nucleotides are TGTGCCAGCAGCCAAAAGGGGGGAGGCAGAACCTACGAGCAATACTTC.

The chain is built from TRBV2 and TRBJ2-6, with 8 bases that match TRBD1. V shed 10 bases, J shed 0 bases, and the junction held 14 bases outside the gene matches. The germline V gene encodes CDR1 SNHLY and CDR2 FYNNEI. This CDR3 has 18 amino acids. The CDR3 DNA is TGTGCCACACAAGGGGACAGGCTGGGTTACTCTGGGGCCAACGTCCTGACTTTC. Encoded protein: CATQGDRLGYSGANVLTF.

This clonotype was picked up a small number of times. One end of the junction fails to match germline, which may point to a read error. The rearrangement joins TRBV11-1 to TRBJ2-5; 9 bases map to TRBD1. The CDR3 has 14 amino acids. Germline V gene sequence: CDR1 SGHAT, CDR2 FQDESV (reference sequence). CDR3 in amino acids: CASSLLGQGWTQYF. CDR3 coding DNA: TGTGCCAGTAGCTTACTGGGACAGGGATGGACCCAGTACTTC.

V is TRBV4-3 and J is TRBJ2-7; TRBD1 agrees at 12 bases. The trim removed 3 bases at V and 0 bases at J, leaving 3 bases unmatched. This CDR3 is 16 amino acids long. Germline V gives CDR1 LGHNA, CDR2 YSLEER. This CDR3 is CASSQGTGGSSYEQYF. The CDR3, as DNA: TGCGCCAGCAGCCAGGGGACAGGGGGCAGCTCCTACGAGCAGTACTTC.

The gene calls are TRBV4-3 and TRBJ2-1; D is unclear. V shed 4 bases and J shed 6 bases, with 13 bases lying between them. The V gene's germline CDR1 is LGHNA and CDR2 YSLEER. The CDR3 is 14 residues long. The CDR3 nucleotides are TGCGCCAGCAGCCCAACCGGTAGTAGCAATGAGCAGTTCTTC. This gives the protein CASSPTGSSNEQFF.

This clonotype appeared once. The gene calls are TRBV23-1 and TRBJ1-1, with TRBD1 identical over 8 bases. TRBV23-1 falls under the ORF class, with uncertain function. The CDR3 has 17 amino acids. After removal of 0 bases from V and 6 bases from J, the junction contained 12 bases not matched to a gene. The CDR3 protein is CASSQSPVSGGLSEAFF. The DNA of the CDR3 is TGCGCCAGCAGTCAATCCCCGGTTTCAGGGGGCCTCTCTGAAGCTTTCTTT.

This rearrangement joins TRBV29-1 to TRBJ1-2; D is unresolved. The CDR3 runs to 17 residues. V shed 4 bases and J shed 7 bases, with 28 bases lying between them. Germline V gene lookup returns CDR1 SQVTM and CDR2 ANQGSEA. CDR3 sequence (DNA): TGCAGCGTTGCCGGGTCACAGACCCGGCTGGGAAGTTTTGGCTACACCTTC. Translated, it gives CSVAGSQTRLGSFGYTF.

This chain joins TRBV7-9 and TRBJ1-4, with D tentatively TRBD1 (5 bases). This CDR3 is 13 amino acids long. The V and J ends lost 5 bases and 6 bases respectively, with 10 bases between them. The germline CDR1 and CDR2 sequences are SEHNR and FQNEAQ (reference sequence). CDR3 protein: CASSEEGDEKLFF. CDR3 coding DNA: TGTGCCAGCAGCGAGGAAGGGGATGAAAAACTGTTTTTT.

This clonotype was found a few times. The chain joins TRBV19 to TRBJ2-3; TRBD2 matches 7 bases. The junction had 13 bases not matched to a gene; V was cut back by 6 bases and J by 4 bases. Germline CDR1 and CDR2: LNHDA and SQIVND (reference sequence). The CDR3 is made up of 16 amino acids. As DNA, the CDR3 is TGTGCCAGTAGAAAGGGAGGGTGGCCCAGCGCAGATACGCAGTATTTT. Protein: CASRKGGWPSADTQYF.

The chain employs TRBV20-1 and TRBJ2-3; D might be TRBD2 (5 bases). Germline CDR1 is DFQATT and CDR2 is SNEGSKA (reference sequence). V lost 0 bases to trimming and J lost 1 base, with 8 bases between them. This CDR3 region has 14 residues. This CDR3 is CSARDQAGTDTQYF. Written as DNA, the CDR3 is TGCAGTGCTAGAGATCAAGCGGGCACAGATACGCAGTATTTT.

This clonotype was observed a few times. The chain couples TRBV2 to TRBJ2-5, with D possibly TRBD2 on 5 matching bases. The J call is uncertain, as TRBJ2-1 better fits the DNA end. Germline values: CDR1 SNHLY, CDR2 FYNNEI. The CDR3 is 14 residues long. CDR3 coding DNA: TGTGCCAGCAGGGGAGCTTCTGGAAACAATGAGCAGTTCTTC. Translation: CASRGASGNNEQFF.

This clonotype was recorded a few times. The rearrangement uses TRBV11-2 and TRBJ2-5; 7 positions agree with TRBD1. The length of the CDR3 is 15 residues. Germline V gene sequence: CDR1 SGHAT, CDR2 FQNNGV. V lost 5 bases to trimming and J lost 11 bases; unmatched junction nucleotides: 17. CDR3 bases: TGTGCCAGCAGCCCGTCGTCAGGGGGTTCTAGGGAGCAGTACTTC. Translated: CASSPSSGGSREQYF.

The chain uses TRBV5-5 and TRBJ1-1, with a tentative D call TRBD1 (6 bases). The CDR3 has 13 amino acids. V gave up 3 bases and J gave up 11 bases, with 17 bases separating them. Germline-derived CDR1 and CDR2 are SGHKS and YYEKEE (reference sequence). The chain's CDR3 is CASSSGTLRVAFF. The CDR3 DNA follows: TGTGCCAGCAGCTCCGGGACACTTCGAGTGGCTTTCTTT.

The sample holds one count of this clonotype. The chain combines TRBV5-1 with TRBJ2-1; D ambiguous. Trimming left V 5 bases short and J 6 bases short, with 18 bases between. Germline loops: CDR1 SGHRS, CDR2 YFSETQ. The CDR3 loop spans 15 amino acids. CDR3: CASRPGESRVNEQFF. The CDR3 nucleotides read TGCGCCAGCAGACCCGGTGAAAGCAGAGTCAATGAGCAGTTCTTC.

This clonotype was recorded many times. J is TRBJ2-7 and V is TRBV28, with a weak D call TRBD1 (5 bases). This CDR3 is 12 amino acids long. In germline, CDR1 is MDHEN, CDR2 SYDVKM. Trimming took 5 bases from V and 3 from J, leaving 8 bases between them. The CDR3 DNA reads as TGTGCCAGCAGTACCGACAGCTACGAGCAGTACTTC. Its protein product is CASSTDSYEQYF. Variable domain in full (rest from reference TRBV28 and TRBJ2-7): DVKVTQSSRYLVKRTGEKVFLECVQDMDHENMFWYRQDPGLGLRLIYFSYDVKMKEKGDIPEGYSVSREKKERFSLILESASTNQTSMYLCASSTDSYEQYFGPGTRLTVT.

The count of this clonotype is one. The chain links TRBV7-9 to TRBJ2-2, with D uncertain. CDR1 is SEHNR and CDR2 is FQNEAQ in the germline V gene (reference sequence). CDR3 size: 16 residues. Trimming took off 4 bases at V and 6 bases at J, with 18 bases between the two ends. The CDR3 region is CASSSPDLNLAGELFF. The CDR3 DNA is TGTGCCAGCAGCTCCCCAGATCTGAACTTAGCCGGGGAGCTGTTTTTT.

The DNA of the CDR3 is TGTGCCAGCAGCTTACCCGATACCAAAAACATTCAGTACTTC. It yields the protein CASSLPDTKNIQYF. This rearrangement joins TRBV7-9 to TRBJ2-4, with D uncertain. Germline V gives CDR1 SEHNR, CDR2 FQNEAQ (reference sequence). There are 14 residues in the CDR3. V lost 2 bases to trimming and J lost 2 bases, with 7 bases between them.